This T cell receptor beta chain was identified during a study of blood T cell repertoires in COVID-19. The wider study: Acute and convalescent COVID-19 specimens originated in the United States, Italy and Spain.

Participant-given clinical history determined each cohort assignment. Recovery meant two consecutive negative NP/OP PCR tests, professional clearance, or resolved symptoms. Assay: immunoSEQ multiplex PCR; the TCRdb copy retains only in-frame clones and omits some. The table includes hundreds of thousands of clones, around 89% detected once. The sample was PBMCs or T cells enriched from blood (not recorded which). The receptor was derived from a man aged 35-49 years who had recovered from COVID-19.

In DNA, the CDR3 is TGCAGTGCTAGTCTGGCGGGGCGGGGCGGGGAGCTGTTTTTT. Its translation: CSASLAGRGGELFF. The rearrangement uses TRBV20-1 and TRBJ2-2; TRBD2 is a possible D gene (6 bases). CDR1 is DFQATT and CDR2 is SNEGSKA in the germline V gene (reference sequence). This CDR3 spans 14 amino acids. V was cut by 3 bases and J by 7 bases, with 15 bases left in between.